This passage covers 20 T cell receptor beta chains from one sample sequenced in a study of blood T cell repertoires in COVID-19. The data were produced by immunoSEQ multiplex PCR, yet TCRdb's version contains in-frame clones alone and is incomplete. The sample consists of some 490,000 clones, around nine tenths of them appearing once. Sample: PBMCs or T cells enriched from blood (not recorded which). Receptors were obtained from a woman between 55 and 75 years old who had recovered from COVID-19.

The chain recombines TRBV12-5 with TRBJ1-4; 8 nucleotides line up with TRBD1. The germline V gene encodes CDR1 LGHNT and CDR2 FRNRAP. The V gene end was trimmed by 5 bases and the J gene end by 5 bases; junction bases not matched to a gene: 16. The CDR3 runs 18 residues. CDR3 protein: CASGQRTYGQGTNEKLFF. The CDR3 DNA reads TGTGCTAGTGGTCAACGGACCTACGGACAGGGAACCAATGAAAAACTGTTTTTT. The whole variable domain, filled in from reference TRBV12-5 and TRBJ1-4, reads DARVTQTPRHKVTEMGQEVTMRCQPILGHNTVFWYRQTMMQGLELLAYFRNRAPLDDSGMPKDRFSAEMPDATLATLKIQPSEPRDSAVYFCASGQRTYGQGTNEKLFFGSGTQLSVL.

This chain connects TRBV7-2 to TRBJ2-5; 7 nucleotides line up with TRBD2. The J segment lost 4 bases and the V segment lost 1 base, leaving 6 bases of the junction unmatched. The CDR3 length is 15 residues. CDR1 SGHTA and CDR2 FQGNSA come from the germline V gene. As DNA, the CDR3 is TGTGCCAGCAGCTTAGGTGGGGGGGGAGGAGAGACCCAGTACTTC. Protein product: CASSLGGGGGETQYF.

The CDR3 reads CASGRQGQETQYF. Here the CDR3 DNA reads TGTGCCAGCGGGCGACAGGGACAAGAGACCCAGTACTTC. The rearrangement links TRBV7-2 to TRBJ2-5; TRBD1 agrees at 7 bases. The V and J ends lost 8 bases and 2 bases, in that order; junction bases with no gene match: 5. This CDR3 spans 13 amino acids. Germline V CDR1 and CDR2: SGHTA, FQGNSA.

The chain has TRBV4-2 and TRBJ2-6, with a possible D match to TRBD1 (6 bases). Trimming took 4 bases from V and 1 from J, leaving 20 bases between them. This CDR3 has 19 amino acids. Germline V gene lookup returns CDR1 LGHNA and CDR2 YNFKEQ. CDR3 amino acids: CASSREQGSLGSGANVLTF. The DNA for the CDR3 is TGTGCCAGCAGCCGAGAACAGGGAAGTCTAGGTTCTGGGGCCAACGTCCTGACTTTC.

This chain joins TRBV5-1 and TRBJ2-5; 7 bases agree with TRBD1. The ends lost 0 bases at V and 1 base at J; junction bases unmatched: 9. The germline CDR1 and CDR2 sequences are SGHRS and YFSETQ. This CDR3 has 17 residues. CDR3 amino acids: CASSLGVGGPFQETQYF. The CDR3 DNA reads as TGCGCCAGCAGCTTGGGGGTAGGGGGCCCCTTCCAAGAGACCCAGTACTTC.

This chain links TRBV6-1 with TRBJ2-2; the D gene is possibly TRBD1 (5 bases). Germline CDR1 is MNHNS and CDR2 is SASEGT. CDR3 length: 15 amino acids. With 3 bases removed from V and 4 bases from J, the gap between germline ends came to 12 bases. Here the CDR3 reads CASSEWTLVTGELFF. The CDR3 nucleotides read TGTGCCAGCAGTGAGTGGACACTGGTCACCGGGGAGCTGTTTTTT.

The chain has TRBV6-5 and TRBJ2-3, with TRBD1 as a possible D gene (6 bases). CDR1 and CDR2 from the germline V gene are MNHEY and SVGAGI. Trimming took 6 bases from V and 2 from J, leaving 15 bases between them. This CDR3 comprises 15 residues. The CDR3 protein is CASRLGTILTDTQYF. The DNA for the CDR3 is TGTGCCAGCAGACTCGGGACAATTCTCACAGATACGCAGTATTTT.

The J gene is TRBJ1-2, the V gene TRBV27; no clear D gene. Germline V CDR1 and CDR2: MNHEY, SMNVEV (reference sequence). V shed 6 bases and J shed 4 bases, with 12 bases lying between them. The CDR3 covers 13 residues. For the CDR3, the DNA is TGTGCCAGCAGCTCCACAGAGACCTATGGCTACACCTTC. This codes for CASSSTETYGYTF.

J is TRBJ2-3 and V is TRBV29-1; D may be TRBD2 (6 bases). This CDR3 is built from 14 residues. V was clipped by 7 bases and J by 0 bases, with 14 bases between them. Germline V gene data show CDR1 as SQVTM and CDR2 as ANQGSEA. The chain's CDR3 is CSALRAGSTDTQYF. CDR3 nucleotides: TGCAGCGCCCTGCGGGCGGGAAGCACAGATACGCAGTATTTT.

V is TRBV2 and J is TRBJ2-7; 7 bases map to TRBD1. The CDR3 is made up of 13 amino acids. The germline V gene encodes CDR1 SNHLY and CDR2 FYNNEI. V lost 2 bases and J lost 4; bases outside the gene matches: 2. The CDR3 DNA reads as TGTGCCAGCAGTGAAAGGGGGCCTTACGAGCAGTACGTC. Encoded protein: CASSERGPYEQYV.

The rearrangement links TRBV5-3 to TRBJ2-3; 9 bases match TRBD1. TRBV5-3 is marked as an open reading frame, function uncertain. V was pared by 1 base and J by 3 bases, with 3 bases of the junction left unmatched. The CDR3 loop spans 15 amino acids. Here the CDR3 DNA reads TGTGCCAGAAGCTTGACGGGACAGGGAACAGATACGCAGTATTTT. Protein: CARSLTGQGTDTQYF.

This clone was observed once. J is TRBJ2-1 and V is TRBV9; 8 bases line up with TRBD2. Trimming removed 0 bases from V and 10 bases from J; junction bases left unmatched: 18. The CDR3 is 18 residues long. Per germline, CDR1 SGDLS and CDR2 YYNGEE. The CDR3 is CASSVAPALGGDSKEQFF. CDR3 DNA: TGTGCCAGCAGCGTAGCCCCAGCCCTCGGGGGGGATTCAAAAGAGCAGTTCTTC.

This chain links TRBV3-1 (or the pseudogene TRBV3-2) with TRBJ2-7, with D unclear. The length of the CDR3 is 10 residues. V was trimmed by 8 bases and J by 5 bases, leaving 7 bases between them. Germline CDR1 and CDR2: LGHDT and YNNKEL (reference sequence). The CDR3 DNA is TGTGCCAGCGGCTTTCACGAGCAGTACTTC. Its protein is CASGFHEQYF.

The J gene is TRBJ2-3, the V gene TRBV7-9; tentative D call: TRBD2 (5 bases). Germline values: CDR1 SEHNR, CDR2 FQNEAQ (reference sequence). Between the trimmed V and J ends, which lost 3 bases and 4 bases, there was a span of 8 bases. The CDR3 covers 13 residues. In DNA, the CDR3 is TGTGCCAGCAGCTTCCGGGGTCCAGATACGCAGTATTTT. It translates to CASSFRGPDTQYF.

The chain joins TRBV19 to TRBJ1-1; TRBD1 might be the D (5 bases). The CDR3 loop spans 13 amino acids. CDR1 is LNHDA, CDR2 SQIVND, per germline (reference sequence). V lost 6 bases and J 4 bases, leaving 12 bases between the germline ends. DNA of the CDR3: TGTGCCAGTAGGTACAGGCGGACCACTGAAGCTTTCTTT. This sequence encodes CASRYRRTTEAFF. Looking up the rest from reference TRBV19 and TRBJ1-1 gives the full variable domain: DGGITQSPKYLFRKEGQNVTLSCEQNLNHDAMYWYRQDPGQGLRLIYYSQIVNDFQKGDIAEGYSVSREKKESFPLTVTSAQKNPTAFYLCASRYRRTTEAFFGQGTRLTVV.

In this sample, this clone turned up once. The rearrangement links TRBV24-1 to TRBJ1-2; D gene uncertain. The germline gives CDR1 KGHDR, CDR2 SFDVKD. The CDR3 consists of 15 residues. V gave up 4 bases and J gave up 8 bases, with 19 bases separating them. CDR3 DNA: TGTGCCACCAGTGACCCCGGGATCCCTCCTATGGGCTACACCTTC. It yields the protein CATSDPGIPPMGYTF.

The V and J genes are TRBV11-2 and TRBJ1-1; the D is unclear. The CDR3 spans 14 residues. Germline V gene sequence: CDR1 SGHAT, CDR2 FQNNGV. V lost 3 bases, J lost 1 base, and 9 bases lay in between. CDR3 residues: CASSFMRGNTEAFF. The CDR3 region has the DNA TGTGCCAGCAGCTTTATGCGAGGGAACACTGAAGCTTTCTTT.

The chain recombines TRBV5-1 with TRBJ1-2; no clear D gene. The germline V gene has CDR1 SGHRS and CDR2 YFSETQ. The CDR3 has 13 amino acids. V gave up 9 bases and J gave up 4 bases, with 16 bases separating them. The CDR3 DNA follows: TGCGCCACCTCGTCCGGGGATAGCTATGGCTACACCTTC. Translation gives CATSSGDSYGYTF.

The V call is TRBV6-5, the J call TRBJ2-5, with 10 bases matching TRBD2. The CDR3 covers 14 residues. V dropped 4 bases and J dropped 4; count of bases not matched to a gene: 3. CDR1 MNHEY and CDR2 SVGAGI come from the germline V gene. CDR3 sequence: CASSLLAGRETQYF. CDR3 DNA sequence: TGTGCCAGCAGTTTACTAGCGGGGCGAGAGACCCAGTACTTC.

The CDR3 loop is CATSGTSGGPKFYEQFF. DNA for the CDR3: TGTGCCACCTCCGGGACTAGCGGGGGACCCAAGTTCTATGAGCAGTTCTTC. The V gene is TRBV27, the J gene TRBJ2-1; TRBD2 matches 14 bases. The ends lost 10 bases at V and 8 bases at J; junction bases unmatched: 16. Germline CDR1 and CDR2: MNHEY and SMNVEV (reference sequence). There are 17 residues in the CDR3.